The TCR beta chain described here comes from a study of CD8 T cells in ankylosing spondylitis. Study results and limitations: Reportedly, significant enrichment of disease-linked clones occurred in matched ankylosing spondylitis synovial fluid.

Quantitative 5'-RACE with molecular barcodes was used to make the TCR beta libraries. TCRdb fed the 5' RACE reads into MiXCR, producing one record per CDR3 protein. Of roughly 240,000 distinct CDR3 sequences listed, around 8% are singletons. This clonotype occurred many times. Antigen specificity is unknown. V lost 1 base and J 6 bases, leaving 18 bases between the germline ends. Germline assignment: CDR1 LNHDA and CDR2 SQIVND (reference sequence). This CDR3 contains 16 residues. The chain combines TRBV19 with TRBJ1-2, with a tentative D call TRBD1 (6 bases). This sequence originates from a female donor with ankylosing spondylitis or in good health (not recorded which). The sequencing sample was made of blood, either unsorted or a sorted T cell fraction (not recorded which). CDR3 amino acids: CASSIGGGRGLHGYTF. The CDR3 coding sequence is TGTGCCAGTAGTATAGGAGGTGGCAGGGGACTACATGGCTACACCTTC.